A selection of T cell receptor beta chains follows, all from one sample in a study of response to subunit inactivated influenza vaccine. One entry per CDR3 protein results from TCRdb running MiXCR on the RT-PCR reads. The sample comprises over 800,000 distinct CDR3 sequences, roughly 20% of which are singletons, and 10% rests with the top ten. The sequenced sample was PBMCs from blood, obtained less than 6 days after vaccination. These receptors were collected from a man aged 50-59 years who received an inactivated influenza vaccine. CDR3s include the opening cysteine and the closing phenylalanine or tryptophan. Each record gives: CDR3 protein, CDR3 DNA, J gene, V gene, clone size, D gene. The D gene is left open where the match is weak. Part of the rows lack a size; the others show once, few, many or a class for expanded clones.

CDR3aa: CASSNHGTGVVYEQYF
CDR3nt: TGTGCCAGCAGTAACCATGGGACAGGGGTAGTCTACGAGCAGTACTTC
j_gene: TRBJ2-7
v_gene: TRBV6-5
abundance: many
d_gene: TRBD1

CDR3aa: CASSIVAGPQNIQYF
CDR3nt: TGTGCCAGTAGTATAGTGGCGGGGCCCCAAAACATTCAGTACTTC
j_gene: TRBJ2-4
v_gene: TRBV19
abundance: .
d_gene: .

CDR3aa: CATSEEMGTSGRKYEQYF
CDR3nt: TGTGCCACCAGTGAAGAAATGGGAACTAGCGGGAGAAAGTACGAGCAGTACTTC
j_gene: TRBJ2-7
v_gene: TRBV15
abundance: .
d_gene: TRBD2

CDR3aa: CSATTDQETQYF
CDR3nt: TGCAGTGCTACGACAGACCAAGAGACCCAGTACTTC
j_gene: TRBJ2-5
v_gene: TRBV20-1
abundance: few
d_gene: .

CDR3aa: CSARVPDRGEQYF
CDR3nt: TGCAGTGCTAGAGTTCCTGATCGGGGCGAGCAGTACTTC
j_gene: TRBJ2-7
v_gene: TRBV20-1
abundance: .
d_gene: .

CDR3aa: CASSLSRGRETQYF
CDR3nt: TGCGCCAGCAGCTTGAGCAGGGGGCGAGAGACCCAGTACTTC
j_gene: TRBJ2-5
v_gene: TRBV5-1
abundance: few
d_gene: TRBD1

CDR3aa: CASSVASGGPTGELFF
CDR3nt: TGTGCCAGCAGCGTAGCTAGCGGGGGTCCGACCGGGGAGCTGTTTTTT
j_gene: TRBJ2-2
v_gene: TRBV9
abundance: .
d_gene: TRBD2

CDR3aa: CASRRAYNEQFF
CDR3nt: TGTGCCAGCAGGCGGGCCTACAATGAGCAGTTCTTC
j_gene: TRBJ2-1
v_gene: TRBV6-2/TRBV6-3
abundance: .
d_gene: .

CDR3aa: CASSRKGITDTQYF
CDR3nt: TGTGCCAGCAGCAGGAAGGGCATCACAGATACGCAGTATTTT
j_gene: TRBJ2-3
v_gene: TRBV7-9
abundance: many
d_gene: .

CDR3aa: CASSLESAYEQYF
CDR3nt: TGCGCCAGCAGCTTGGAATCAGCCTACGAGCAGTACTTC
j_gene: TRBJ2-7
v_gene: TRBV5-1
abundance: many
d_gene: .

CDR3aa: CASSGDSVNIQYF
CDR3nt: TGTGCCAGCAGCGGGGACAGCGTAAACATTCAGTACTTC
j_gene: TRBJ2-4
v_gene: TRBV7-2
abundance: few
d_gene: TRBD1

CDR3aa: CASSELGGPETQYF
CDR3nt: TGTGCCAGCAGTGAGTTGGGGGGCCCAGAGACCCAGTACTTC
j_gene: TRBJ2-5
v_gene: TRBV6-1
abundance: few
d_gene: .

CDR3aa: CASYSGIFTDTQYF
CDR3nt: TGTGCCAGCTATAGCGGGATATTCACAGATACGCAGTATTTT
j_gene: TRBJ2-3
v_gene: TRBV7-9
abundance: few
d_gene: TRBD2

CDR3aa: CSVGVGPHTDTQYF
CDR3nt: TGCAGCGTTGGTGTGGGACCCCACACAGATACGCAGTATTTT
j_gene: TRBJ2-3
v_gene: TRBV29-1
abundance: few
d_gene: .

CDR3aa: CASSEQSGDTQYF
CDR3nt: TGTGCCAGCAGCGAACAGTCGGGAGATACGCAGTATTTT
j_gene: TRBJ2-3
v_gene: TRBV7-2
abundance: few
d_gene: .

CDR3aa: CAISDRSQLGTDTQYF
CDR3nt: TGTGCCATCAGTGACCGCTCCCAACTAGGCACAGATACGCAGTATTTT
j_gene: TRBJ2-3
v_gene: TRBV10-3
abundance: .
d_gene: .

CDR3aa: CASSLASRGGGELFF
CDR3nt: TGCGCCAGCAGCTTGGCCTCCAGGGGAGGCGGGGAGCTGTTTTTT
j_gene: TRBJ2-2
v_gene: TRBV5-1
abundance: few
d_gene: .

CDR3aa: CASSPSYGYTF
CDR3nt: TGTGCCAGCAGCCCCTCCTATGGCTACACCTTC
j_gene: TRBJ1-2
v_gene: TRBV12-3/TRBV12-4
abundance: few
d_gene: .

CDR3aa: CASSQASQGETQYF
CDR3nt: TGTGCCAGCAGCCAAGCGTCGCAGGGAGAGACCCAGTACTTC
j_gene: TRBJ2-5
v_gene: TRBV3-1
abundance: .
d_gene: .

CDR3aa: CASGLGTGGNEQFF
CDR3nt: TGTGCTAGTGGTTTGGGAACCGGAGGCAATGAGCAGTTCTTC
j_gene: TRBJ2-1
v_gene: TRBV12-5
abundance: .
d_gene: .

CDR3aa: CSASRALGISYNEQFF
CDR3nt: TGCAGTGCTAGTAGGGCGCTGGGCATATCCTACAATGAGCAGTTCTTC
j_gene: TRBJ2-1
v_gene: TRBV20-1
abundance: .
d_gene: .

CDR3aa: CASSLGANGLNTIYF
CDR3nt: TGTGCCAGCAGTTTGGGGGCAAATGGCCTAAACACCATATATTTT
j_gene: TRBJ1-3
v_gene: TRBV12-3/TRBV12-4
abundance: .
d_gene: .

CDR3aa: CASSYLDSLNQPQHF
CDR3nt: TGTGCCAGCAGTTACCTGGACAGCCTTAATCAGCCCCAGCATTTT
j_gene: TRBJ1-5
v_gene: TRBV6-2/TRBV6-3
abundance: .
d_gene: .

CDR3aa: CSARQGQDTQYF
CDR3nt: TGCAGTGCTCGACAGGGGCAAGATACGCAGTATTTT
j_gene: TRBJ2-3
v_gene: TRBV20-1
abundance: .
d_gene: TRBD1

CDR3aa: CASSLDLRANTEAFF
CDR3nt: TGCGCCAGCAGCTTGGACCTTAGGGCGAACACTGAAGCTTTCTTT
j_gene: TRBJ1-1
v_gene: TRBV5-1
abundance: .
d_gene: .

CDR3aa: CASSPGTAIYTYEQYF
CDR3nt: TGTGCCAGCAGCCCAGGGACAGCCATATATACCTACGAGCAGTACTTC
j_gene: TRBJ2-7
v_gene: TRBV7-9
abundance: few
d_gene: TRBD1

CDR3aa: CASSFIAGEGEQYF
CDR3nt: TGTGCCAGCAGCTTCATAGCGGGAGAGGGCGAGCAGTACTTC
j_gene: TRBJ2-7
v_gene: TRBV7-2
abundance: many
d_gene: TRBD2

CDR3aa: CASSQGTSGRSRTQYF
CDR3nt: TGTGCCAGCAGCCAAGGAACTAGCGGGAGGTCACGTACGCAGTATTTT
j_gene: TRBJ2-3
v_gene: TRBV3-1
abundance: many
d_gene: TRBD2

CDR3aa: CSVVGAGGPHEQYF
CDR3nt: TGCAGCGTTGTAGGGGCGGGAGGGCCGCACGAGCAGTACTTC
j_gene: TRBJ2-7
v_gene: TRBV29-1
abundance: .
d_gene: TRBD2

CDR3aa: CASSSGPGRAGGPDTQYF
CDR3nt: TGTGCCAGCAGCTCGGGCCCGGGACGGGCGGGGGGGCCAGATACGCAGTATTTT
j_gene: TRBJ2-3
v_gene: TRBV11-2
abundance: .
d_gene: TRBD2

CDR3aa: CASSSGTGEPKTQYF
CDR3nt: TGTGCCAGCAGCTCCGGGACAGGGGAGCCGAAGACCCAGTACTTC
j_gene: TRBJ2-5
v_gene: TRBV7-9
abundance: few
d_gene: TRBD1

CDR3aa: CASSQVWTEAFF
CDR3nt: TGCGCCAGCAGCCAAGTGTGGACTGAAGCTTTCTTT
j_gene: TRBJ1-1
v_gene: TRBV4-1
abundance: .
d_gene: .

CDR3aa: CASSHSARRALSGELFF
CDR3nt: TGTGCCAGCAGCCATTCTGCCCGGAGGGCCCTCAGCGGGGAGCTGTTTTTT
j_gene: TRBJ2-2
v_gene: TRBV6-2/TRBV6-3
abundance: .
d_gene: .

CDR3aa: CASQPTLAGVGDTQYF
CDR3nt: TGTGCCAGCCAACCCACTCTAGCGGGAGTGGGAGATACGCAGTATTTT
j_gene: TRBJ2-3
v_gene: TRBV6-1
abundance: .
d_gene: TRBD2

CDR3aa: CASSSRAQSPTQYF
CDR3nt: TGTGCCAGCAGCTCCCGAGCACAGTCCCCCACGCAGTATTTT
j_gene: TRBJ2-3
v_gene: TRBV7-2
abundance: .
d_gene: .

CDR3aa: CSAATGGGRYEQFF
CDR3nt: TGCAGTGCTGCCACAGGGGGCGGGAGGTATGAGCAGTTCTTC
j_gene: TRBJ2-1
v_gene: TRBV20-1
abundance: .
d_gene: .

CDR3aa: CASSPMDPGKIPYEQYF
CDR3nt: TGTGCCAGCAGTCCTATGGATCCGGGAAAAATCCCCTACGAGCAGTACTTC
j_gene: TRBJ2-7
v_gene: TRBV28
abundance: few
d_gene: .

CDR3aa: CSAPSTLAKNIQYF
CDR3nt: TGCAGTGCCCCGTCTACTTTAGCCAAAAACATTCAGTACTTC
j_gene: TRBJ2-4
v_gene: TRBV20-1
abundance: .
d_gene: .

CDR3aa: CASSSLAGAGETQYF
CDR3nt: TGTGCCAGCAGCTCACTAGCGGGAGCTGGCGAGACCCAGTACTTC
j_gene: TRBJ2-5
v_gene: TRBV25-1
abundance: few
d_gene: TRBD2

CDR3aa: CASSLATAYEQYF
CDR3nt: TGTGCCAGCAGCTTAGCGACAGCCTACGAGCAGTACTTC
j_gene: TRBJ2-7
v_gene: TRBV7-8
abundance: many
d_gene: .

CDR3aa: CASRRENEQYF
CDR3nt: TGTGCCAGCAGACGAGAAAACGAGCAGTACTTC
j_gene: TRBJ2-7
v_gene: TRBV3-1
abundance: few
d_gene: .

CDR3aa: CATSRDSGSGGQETQYF
CDR3nt: TGTGCCACCAGCAGAGATTCAGGTAGCGGGGGCCAAGAGACCCAGTACTTC
j_gene: TRBJ2-5
v_gene: TRBV15
abundance: few
d_gene: TRBD2

CDR3aa: CSANPGAEETQYF
CDR3nt: TGCAGTGCTAACCCGGGAGCGGAAGAGACCCAGTACTTC
j_gene: TRBJ2-5
v_gene: TRBV20-1
abundance: many
d_gene: .

CDR3aa: CSVVWTDNEKLFF
CDR3nt: TGCAGCGTTGTATGGACAGATAATGAAAAACTGTTTTTT
j_gene: TRBJ1-4
v_gene: TRBV29-1
abundance: few
d_gene: .

CDR3aa: CASTLYGGHEQYF
CDR3nt: TGTGCCAGCACCCTATATGGGGGCCACGAGCAGTACTTC
j_gene: TRBJ2-7
v_gene: TRBV3-1
abundance: .
d_gene: .

CDR3aa: CASSGSDGNEQFF
CDR3nt: TGTGCCAGCAGTGGGTCAGACGGCAATGAGCAGTTCTTC
j_gene: TRBJ2-1
v_gene: TRBV2
abundance: .
d_gene: .

CDR3aa: CASRKDGSSYNEQFF
CDR3nt: TGTGCCAGCAGAAAAGACGGGAGCTCCTACAATGAGCAGTTCTTC
j_gene: TRBJ2-1
v_gene: TRBV7-9
abundance: few
d_gene: .

CDR3aa: CASSFVAQTLGNEQFF
CDR3nt: TGTGCCAGCAGTTTTGTTGCCCAGACCCTCGGCAATGAGCAGTTCTTC
j_gene: TRBJ2-1
v_gene: TRBV12-3/TRBV12-4
abundance: .
d_gene: .

CDR3aa: CATENRDTSGTGELFF
CDR3nt: TGTGCCACCGAGAATCGGGACACGTCGGGCACCGGGGAGCTGTTTTTT
j_gene: TRBJ2-2
v_gene: TRBV10-3
abundance: .
d_gene: .

CDR3aa: CSASLAGRGSTDTQYF
CDR3nt: TGCAGTGCTAGTTTAGCGGGGAGGGGTAGCACAGATACGCAGTATTTT
j_gene: TRBJ2-3
v_gene: TRBV20-1
abundance: .
d_gene: TRBD2

CDR3aa: CATSTLAKGFTGELFF
CDR3nt: TGTGCCACCAGTACGCTCGCTAAGGGTTTTACCGGGGAGCTGTTTTTT
j_gene: TRBJ2-2
v_gene: TRBV24-1
abundance: .
d_gene: .

CDR3aa: CAWISHGGISYEQYF
CDR3nt: TGTGCCTGGATTAGCCACGGGGGGATATCTTACGAGCAGTACTTC
j_gene: TRBJ2-7
v_gene: TRBV30
abundance: few
d_gene: TRBD2

CDR3aa: CASSLAWNEQYF
CDR3nt: TGCGCCAGCAGCTTGGCCTGGAACGAGCAGTACTTC
j_gene: TRBJ2-7
v_gene: TRBV5-1
abundance: .
d_gene: .

CDR3aa: CASSPDTGGDTQYF
CDR3nt: TGTGCCAGCAGTCCAGACACGGGGGGAGATACGCAGTATTTT
j_gene: TRBJ2-3
v_gene: TRBV12-3/TRBV12-4
abundance: many
d_gene: TRBD2

CDR3aa: CASSEGAVGLYTQYF
CDR3nt: TGTGCCAGCAGTGAGGGGGCAGTGGGTCTGTATACGCAGTATTTT
j_gene: TRBJ2-3
v_gene: TRBV2
abundance: .
d_gene: .

CDR3aa: CASSHLRTVQETQYF
CDR3nt: TGCGCCAGCAGCCACTTAAGGACGGTCCAAGAGACCCAGTACTTC
j_gene: TRBJ2-5
v_gene: TRBV10-1
abundance: .
d_gene: .

CDR3aa: CATSRDGSSGELQFF
CDR3nt: TGTGCCACCAGCAGAGACGGTTCCTCGGGGGAATTGCAGTTCTTC
j_gene: TRBJ2-1
v_gene: TRBV15
abundance: many
d_gene: .